This T cell receptor (beta chain) was found in a study of blood T cell repertoires in COVID-19. Only in-frame clones appear in the TCRdb table, and some are missing; sequencing was by immunoSEQ multiplex PCR. Here the sample spans 270,000 or so clones, around 85% being singletons. Trimming at V came to 8 bases and at J to 7 bases, leaving 5 bases not matched to a gene. There are 13 residues in the CDR3. Looked up from germline, CDR1 is ENHRY and CDR2 is SYGVKD. The sample taken for sequencing was peripheral blood. This sequence originates from a human donor with COVID-19, enrolled during active disease. The donor label of this sample is uncertain. The rearrangement uses TRBV10-3 and TRBJ2-1; 10 nucleotides align to TRBD1. CDR3 sequence reads: CAIGQGVRNEQFF. The CDR3 DNA is TGTGCCATCGGACAGGGGGTTAGAAATGAGCAGTTCTTC.